This T cell receptor (beta chain) was obtained from a study of blood T cell repertoires in COVID-19. For the study at large: The United States, Italy and Spain provided the acute and convalescent COVID-19 samples. From T cells, B-cell-depleted T cells, or PBMCs came the material, which was cDNA or gDNA.

Participants' own reports of clinical history determined their cohort assignment. Generated by immunoSEQ multiplex PCR, the TCRdb table keeps only in-frame clones and is missing some. The table records fewer than 350,000 clones, approximately 90% of them present only once. The CDR3 spans 15 residues. The V gene's germline CDR1 is GTSNPN and CDR2 SVGIG (reference sequence). V was clipped by 1 base and J by 4 bases; unmatched bases: 5. This sequence was found in a middle-aged man who had been exposed to COVID-19. The rearrangement joins TRBV30 to TRBJ1-3, with TRBD1 identical over 9 bases. The sample taken for sequencing was PBMCs or T cells enriched from blood (not recorded which). The CDR3 region is CAWSARTGVGNTIYF. The DNA of the CDR3 is TGTGCCTGGAGTGCTCGGACAGGGGTCGGAAACACCATATATTTT.